The rows below give T cell receptor beta chains drawn from one sample of a study of T cells after yellow fever vaccination. TCRdb reanalysed the 5' RACE reads using MiXCR and keeps one entry per CDR3 protein. The sample includes hundreds of thousands of distinct CDR3 sequences, 11% of them seen just once. The sequences come from PBMCs, collected on the day of the first yellow fever vaccination. The receptors were sampled from a man between 18 and 29 years old who received the YFV17D yellow fever vaccine. The conserved cysteine and the conserved F or W are not part of the CDR3 here.

J gene | V gene | CDR3 protein
TRBJ2-5 | TRBV5-1 | ASREQETQY
TRBJ2-3 | TRBV4-2 | ASSQVNRDTDTQY
TRBJ2-4 | TRBV5-1 | ASSPGSQNIQY
TRBJ1-1 | TRBV28 | ASSPPGQTNTEAF
TRBJ2-2 | TRBV7-9 | ASSWGSNTGELF
TRBJ1-5 | TRBV28 | ASSPLSARSNQPQH
TRBJ2-5 | TRBV3-1 | ASERTGGVETQY
TRBJ1-1 | TRBV6-4 | ASSDWSGWTGDEAF
TRBJ1-5 | TRBV7-8 | ASSPYAVNSNQPQH
TRBJ1-1 | TRBV7-9 | ASSLVTVGGTEAF
TRBJ1-1 | TRBV15 | ATSRDTWNTEAF
TRBJ2-1 | TRBV13 | ASSSGLAGAYNEQF
TRBJ2-3 | TRBV7-8 | ASSLVVTRSTDTQY
TRBJ2-3 | TRBV6-1 | ASSPGPHLDTQY
TRBJ2-7 | TRBV4-3 | ASSPVAGGAYEQY
TRBJ2-1 | TRBV9 | ASSVSGLAGAYNEQF
TRBJ2-6 | TRBV7-8 | ASSLGGDSLSAGANVLT
TRBJ1-5 | TRBV6-2/TRBV6-3 | ASTSPQDRTNQPQH
TRBJ1-5 | TRBV20-1 | SARGGAQPQH
TRBJ1-2 | TRBV4-2 | ASSLLRTGKGYGYT
TRBJ2-2 | TRBV7-9 | ASSRATRSGELF
TRBJ2-1 | TRBV20-1 | SARDTLAGTYNEQF
TRBJ2-3 | TRBV5-1 | ASKSGQGTDTQY
TRBJ1-1 | TRBV11-3 | ASRGEETEAF
TRBJ1-1 | TRBV10-1 | ASSDTGPTTEAF
TRBJ1-2 | TRBV28 | ASRIGTSGYT
TRBJ2-3 | TRBV12-3/TRBV12-4 | ASSWVNEVTDTQY
TRBJ1-1 | TRBV4-2 | ASSQDKWTGGTEAF
TRBJ1-5 | TRBV29-1 | SVELARGRH
TRBJ1-2 | TRBV19 | ASTEGQGNPGYGYT
TRBJ2-1 | TRBV7-9 | ASSLLAGPTYNEQF
TRBJ2-3 | TRBV6-5 | ASSYVGSGSTDTQY
TRBJ1-2 | TRBV7-9 | ASSPSMRTNRGYT
TRBJ2-7 | TRBV7-2 | ASSKTPSYEQY
TRBJ1-6 | TRBV4-3 | ASSHVGRDNSPLH
TRBJ2-1 | TRBV29-1 | SVEIGYNEQF
TRBJ2-1 | TRBV27 | ASSLSLRAHEQF
TRBJ1-5 | TRBV20-1 | SASYRGLWNQPQH
TRBJ1-1 | TRBV6-1 | ASSERTWDRDLIGIEAF
TRBJ1-4 | TRBV20-1 | SATGTVDEKLF
TRBJ2-3 | TRBV29-1 | SVEDRGQPSTDTQY
TRBJ1-4 | TRBV7-3 | ASSHIGLEKLF
TRBJ1-4 | TRBV29-1 | SVRAGAENEKLF
TRBJ1-1 | TRBV7-2 | ASSSRPGGNEAF
TRBJ2-5 | TRBV10-3 | AIMRDLQETQY
TRBJ1-4 | TRBV7-6 | ASSPGHNEKLF
TRBJ2-1 | TRBV5-4 | ASSPKTSGGTNEQF
TRBJ2-4 | TRBV6-1 | ASSQDMKNIQY
TRBJ2-3 | TRBV20-1 | SARVFHPLSDDTDTQY
TRBJ2-7 | TRBV3-1 | ASSPSAGYEQY
TRBJ2-3 | TRBV4-1 | ASSHHRDRGSTDTQY
TRBJ2-3 | TRBV2 | ASRGDSLTDTQY
TRBJ1-6 | TRBV19 | ASSGTGGLNSPLH
TRBJ1-5 | TRBV20-1 | SARDQGKGQPQH
TRBJ1-2 | TRBV2 | ASRHKGQGDYGYT
TRBJ2-2 | TRBV15 | ATSRDRRGNTGELF
TRBJ2-7 | TRBV7-2 | ASSRVAGEQY
TRBJ1-6 | TRBV7-3 | ASSLGTESPLH
TRBJ1-1 | TRBV4-2 | ASSHVQGNTEAF